Each of the 19 T cell receptor beta chains below was sequenced from the same sample in a study of control samples from healthy donors and cancer patients. Here immunoSEQ multiplex PCR was the method, and the copy in TCRdb shows in-frame clones only, minus some. The top ten clones hold around 6.3% of a sample with about 31,000 clones, roughly 95% of them seen once. Sequencing was done on a sample of blood. The source is a man aged 60 to 75 in good health.

The CDR3: CASSLVRGTEAFF. The CDR3 DNA sequence: TGTGCCAGCAGTTTGGTCCGCGGCACTGAAGCTTTCTTT. V is TRBV27 and J is TRBJ1-1; no reliable D call. The V and J ends lost 3 bases and 4 bases respectively, with 9 bases between them. Germline-derived CDR1 and CDR2 are MNHEY and SMNVEV (reference sequence). This CDR3 is 13 amino acids long.

J is TRBJ1-4 and V is TRBV11-2, with no clear D. Trimming took 1 base from V and 10 from J, leaving 19 bases between them. CDR3 length: 16 residues. CDR1 and CDR2 (germline): SGHAT, FQNNGV. CDR3 residues: CASSLGVEGTGGKLFF. CDR3 sequence (DNA): TGTGCCAGCAGCTTAGGGGTTGAGGGAACCGGTGGAAAACTGTTTTTT.

The chain is built from TRBV10-3 and TRBJ2-2; 10 bases align to TRBD1. Germline V gene lookup returns CDR1 ENHRY and CDR2 SYGVKD. Trimming removed 6 bases from V and 7 bases from J; junction bases left unmatched: 5. This CDR3 spans 14 amino acids. CDR3 bases: TGTGCCATCAGCCCGGGACAGGGGTTCGGGGAGCTGTTTTTT. Translation: CAISPGQGFGELFF.

V is TRBV7-9 and J is TRBJ1-1, with TRBD1 as a possible D gene (5 bases). CDR3 size: 14 residues. V lost 5 bases and J lost 5, with 15 bases in between. Germline V gene lookup returns CDR1 SEHNR and CDR2 FQNEAQ (reference sequence). CDR3 in amino acids: CASSIQGRGTEAFF. The CDR3 DNA reads TGTGCCAGCAGCATCCAGGGAAGGGGAACTGAAGCTTTCTTT.

The chain is built from TRBV7-9 and TRBJ1-4; TRBD1 is a possible D gene (5 bases). The CDR3 is 15 residues long. Trimming shortened V by 0 bases and J by 8 bases, and 13 bases separated the two germline ends. The V gene's germline CDR1 is SEHNR and CDR2 FQNEAQ (reference sequence). Written as DNA, the CDR3 is TGTGCCAGCAGCTTAGCACCGCGGGGGGGAGAAAAACTGTTTTTT. Translated, it gives CASSLAPRGGEKLFF. Complete variable domain (other parts from reference TRBV7-9 and TRBJ1-4): DTGVSQNPRHKITKRGQNVTFRCDPISEHNRLYWYRQTLGQGPEFLTYFQNEAQLEKSRLLSDRFSAERPKGSFSTLEIQRTEQGDSAMYLCASSLAPRGGEKLFFGSGTQLSVL.

This sequence joins TRBV7-9 and TRBJ2-5; 8 nucleotides match TRBD1. Germline assignment: CDR1 SEHNR and CDR2 FQNEAQ (reference sequence). The CDR3 runs 15 residues. The ends lost 2 bases at V and 5 bases at J; junction bases unmatched: 7. The CDR3 reads CASSLYRGFGETQYF. For the CDR3, the DNA is TGTGCCAGCAGCTTATACAGGGGGTTCGGTGAGACCCAGTACTTC.

CDR3 protein: CASSQRTGTGNTIYF. Here the CDR3 DNA reads TGTGCCAGCAGCCAAAGAACAGGGACTGGAAACACCATATATTTT. The chain carries TRBV14 and TRBJ1-3; TRBD1 is a possible D gene (6 bases). Germline assignment: CDR1 SGHDN and CDR2 FVKESK. There are 15 residues in the CDR3. The germline V and J ends were trimmed by 2 bases and 2 bases, with 10 bases remaining between them.

The chain has TRBV6-5 and TRBJ1-4; D is possibly TRBD1 (5 bases). Germline lookup yields CDR1 MNHEY and CDR2 SVGAGI. Trimming stripped 8 bases from V and 7 bases from J, with 20 bases between. The CDR3 consists of 15 residues. The CDR3 bases are TGTGCCAGCCTTATGGGGCCTCCCTGGGGTGAAAAACTGTTTTTT. It codes for CASLMGPPWGEKLFF.

The chain has TRBV5-4 and TRBJ2-7; TRBD2 matches 8 bases. The CDR3 is 14 residues long. CDR1 and CDR2 from the germline V gene are SGHNT and YYREEE (reference sequence). The V segment lost 3 bases and the J segment 2 bases; nucleotides outside the gene matches: 4. The CDR3 sequence: CASSSGGATYEQYF. In nucleotides, the CDR3 is TGTGCCAGCAGCTCCGGGGGGGCCACCTACGAGCAGTACTTC.

The chain has TRBV19 and TRBJ1-5; tentative D call: TRBD1 (6 bases). CDR3 length: 16 amino acids. Trimming left V 8 bases short and J 0 bases short, with 17 bases between. CDR1 is LNHDA and CDR2 is SQIVND in the germline V gene (reference sequence). CDR3 loop: CASSTGLPYSNQPQHF. In DNA, the CDR3 is TGTGCCAGTTCAACAGGGCTTCCCTATAGCAATCAGCCCCAGCATTTT.

The chain carries TRBV11-2 and TRBJ2-7, with 7 bases lining up with TRBD1. CDR1 and CDR2 from the germline V gene are SGHAT and FQNNGV. V was pared by 5 bases and J by 3 bases, with 10 bases of the junction left unmatched. The CDR3 length is 15 residues. CDR3 sequence (DNA): TGTGCCAGCAGCGCAAACAGGGGTTCCGGCTACGAGCAGTACTTC. Protein sequence: CASSANRGSGYEQYF. Variable domain in full (rest from reference TRBV11-2 and TRBJ2-7): EAGVAQSPRYKIIEKRQSVAFWCNPISGHATLYWYQQILGQGPKLLIQFQNNGVVDDSQLPKDRFSAERLKGVDSTLKIQPAKLEDSAVYLCASSANRGSGYEQYFGPGTRLTVT.

The chain is built from TRBV6-2 or TRBV6-3 and TRBJ1-1; maybe TRBD1 (5 bases). Germline-derived CDR1 and CDR2 are MNHEY and SVGEGT. CDR3 size: 15 residues. The V and J ends lost 0 bases and 2 bases respectively, with 10 bases between them. The CDR3 DNA is TGTGCCAGCAGTTACTCGGGACGGAGCAACACTGAAGCTTTCTTT. Translation gives CASSYSGRSNTEAFF.

The V and J genes are TRBV5-4 and TRBJ2-7; D gene unclear. The germline V and J ends were trimmed by 4 bases and 0 bases, with 8 bases remaining between them. This CDR3 spans 13 amino acids. CDR1 and CDR2 from the germline V gene are SGHNT and YYREEE (reference sequence). The CDR3 region is CASSRPDSYEQYF. In DNA, the CDR3 is TGTGCCAGCAGCCGACCAGACTCCTACGAGCAGTACTTC.

This chain uses TRBV5-1 with TRBJ1-6, with 7 positions matching TRBD1. The V and J ends lost 3 bases and 8 bases, in that order; junction bases with no gene match: 5. The germline V gene has CDR1 SGHRS and CDR2 YFSETQ. This CDR3 has 14 residues. The CDR3 region is CASSSGTDYSPLHF. The CDR3 bases are TGCGCCAGCAGCTCCGGGACAGATTATTCACCCCTCCACTTT.

This clone has just a few counts. The chain joins TRBV9 to TRBJ2-1; TRBD2 agrees at 14 bases. The germline CDR1 and CDR2 sequences are SGDLS and YYNGEE. The CDR3 spans 18 residues. V dropped 1 base and J dropped 0; count of bases not matched to a gene: 3. CDR3 sequence: CASSVLGTSGGSYNEQFF. CDR3 in DNA: TGTGCCAGCAGCGTACTAGGGACTAGCGGGGGCTCCTACAATGAGCAGTTCTTC. The full variable domain, in which reference TRBV9 and TRBJ2-1 provide the parts outside the CDR3, is DSGVTQTPKHLITATGQRVTLRCSPRSGDLSVYWYQQSLDQGLQFLIQYYNGEERAKGNILERFSAQQFPDLHSELNLSSLELGDSALYFCASSVLGTSGGSYNEQFFGPGTRLTVL.

The CDR3 DNA follows: TGTGCCAGCAGTGATAAGCGGGGCTCCTACAATGAGCAGTTCTTC. Its translation: CASSDKRGSYNEQFF. The chain carries TRBV2 and TRBJ2-1, with 7 bases matching TRBD2. Germline V CDR1 and CDR2: SNHLY, FYNNEI. V lost 3 bases, J lost 0 bases, and 2 bases stayed unmatched. The CDR3 extends over 15 amino acids.

The chain couples TRBV23-1 to TRBJ2-1, with TRBD2 as a possible D gene (5 bases). Being an ORF, TRBV23-1 has a function that is uncertain. With 1 base removed from V and 1 base from J, the gap between germline ends came to 23 bases. CDR3 length equals 20 residues. Here the CDR3 reads CASSQWVRRAVRVSYNEQFF. CDR3 DNA sequence: TGCGCCAGCAGTCAATGGGTCAGACGGGCAGTGAGGGTATCCTACAATGAGCAGTTCTTC.

This clone was picked up one time. The genes are TRBV28 and TRBJ2-7; D is unclear. The germline V gene encodes CDR1 MDHEN and CDR2 SYDVKM. CDR3 size: 13 residues. The ends were cut back, 4 bases at V and 3 bases at J, with 10 bases in the middle. The CDR3 nucleotides read TGTGCCAGCAGTTCGAGGCCTGTCTACGAGCAGTACTTC. It is translated as CASSSRPVYEQYF.

The J gene is TRBJ2-1, the V gene TRBV27, with D perhaps TRBD1 or TRBD2 (6 bases each). From germline, CDR1 is MNHEY and CDR2 SMNVEV (reference sequence). Trimming stripped 5 bases from V and 9 bases from J, with 20 bases between. CDR3 length: 15 amino acids. CDR3 loop: CASSPHVGGRGEQFF. CDR3 nucleotides: TGTGCCAGCAGTCCTCACGTCGGGGGCCGAGGTGAGCAGTTCTTC.